This entry describes one T cell receptor beta chain. The sample is drawn from a study of blood T cell repertoires in COVID-19. The wider study: COVID-19 samples from acute and convalescent phases originated in the United States, Italy and Spain. Sources were T cells, B-cell-depleted T cells, or PBMCs; the material itself was cDNA or gDNA.

Germline V lookup: CDR1 SGHRS, CDR2 YFSETQ. This CDR3 has 16 amino acids. Trimming cost V 4 bases and J 4 bases, with 20 bases left between them. Authors' methods: Quantification of nucleated cells was approximated via reference gene primer amplification. The data were produced by immunoSEQ multiplex PCR, yet TCRdb's version contains in-frame clones alone and is incomplete. Clone size and V and J calls were adopted from that table, with D and trimming inferred from the DNA. The sample has more than 95,000 clones, around 84% seen once. This chain joins TRBV5-1 and TRBJ1-2; D is perhaps TRBD1 (5 bases). Sample: peripheral blood. The clonotype comes from a woman between 55 and 75 years old in a cohort sampled during active or convalescent COVID-19. CDR3 sequence (DNA): TGCGCCAGCAGCGTTGGGAACTCAGGACATGCCTATGGCTACACCTTC. Translated: CASSVGNSGHAYGYTF.